The next 3 T cell receptor beta chains were all read from a single sample in a study of blood T cell repertoires in COVID-19. Method: immunoSEQ multiplex PCR; TCRdb's copy keeps in-frame clones and lacks some. The data contain hundreds of thousands of clones, more than 80% of them singletons. The material sequenced was peripheral blood. The receptor source for this set is a woman in her twenties or thirties with active or convalescent COVID-19.

V is TRBV19 and J is TRBJ1-2, with 9 bases lining up with TRBD1. This CDR3 contains 15 residues. J was trimmed by 3 bases and V by 2 bases; bases with no gene match: 4. Germline loops: CDR1 LNHDA, CDR2 SQIVND (reference sequence). The CDR3 region is CASSITDRGDYGYTF. The CDR3 nucleotides read TGTGCCAGTAGTATAACGGACAGGGGAGACTATGGCTACACCTTC.

The chain is built from TRBV5-6 and TRBJ1-1, with 8 nucleotides matching TRBD1. This CDR3 spans 16 amino acids. Germline loops: CDR1 SGHDT, CDR2 YYEEEE. The ends lost 0 bases at V and 5 bases at J; junction bases unmatched: 9. DNA of the CDR3: TGTGCCAGCAGCTTGGGAGTGGCAGGGGGCTGGACTGAAGCTTTCTTT. Protein product: CASSLGVAGGWTEAFF.

The V gene is TRBV19, the J gene TRBJ1-2; 9 nucleotides align to TRBD1. Trimming took 6 bases from V and 12 from J; bases not matched to a gene: 17. Germline CDR1 and CDR2: LNHDA and SQIVND (reference sequence). The CDR3 covers 15 residues. The CDR3 DNA sequence: TGTGCCAGTAGACAAACGACAGGGGGAATCGAGGGAAACACCTTC. This translates into CASRQTTGGIEGNTF.